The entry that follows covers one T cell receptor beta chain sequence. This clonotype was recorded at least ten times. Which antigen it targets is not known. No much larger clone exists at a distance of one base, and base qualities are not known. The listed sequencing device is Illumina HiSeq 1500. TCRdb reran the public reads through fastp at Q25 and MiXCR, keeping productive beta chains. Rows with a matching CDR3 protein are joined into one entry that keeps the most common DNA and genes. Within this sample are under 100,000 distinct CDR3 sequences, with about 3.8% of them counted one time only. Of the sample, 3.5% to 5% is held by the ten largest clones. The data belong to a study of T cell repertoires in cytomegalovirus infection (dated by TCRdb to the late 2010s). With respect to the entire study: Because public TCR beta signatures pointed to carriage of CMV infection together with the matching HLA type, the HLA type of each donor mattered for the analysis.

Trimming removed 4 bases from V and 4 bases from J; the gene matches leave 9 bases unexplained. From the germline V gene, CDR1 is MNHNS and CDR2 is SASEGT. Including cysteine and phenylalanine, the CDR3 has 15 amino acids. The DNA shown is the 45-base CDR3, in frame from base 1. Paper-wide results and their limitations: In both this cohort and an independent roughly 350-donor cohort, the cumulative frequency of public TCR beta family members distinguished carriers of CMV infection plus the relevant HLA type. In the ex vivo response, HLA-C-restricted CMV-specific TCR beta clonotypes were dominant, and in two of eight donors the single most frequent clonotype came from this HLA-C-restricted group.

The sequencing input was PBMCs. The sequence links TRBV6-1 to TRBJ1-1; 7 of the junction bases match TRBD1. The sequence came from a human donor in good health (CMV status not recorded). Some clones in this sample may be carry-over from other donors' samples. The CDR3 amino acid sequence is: CASSVTQGVGTEAFF. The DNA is TGTGCCAGCAGTGTTACCCAGGGGGTCGGCACTGAAGCTTTCTTT.